Listed here are 7 T cell receptor beta chains from one sample, sequenced in a study of PD-1 blockade in classical Hodgkin lymphoma. Assay used: immunoSEQ multiplex PCR; TCRdb lists only in-frame clones, some missing. The table has under 7,500 clones, 86% seen once; the top ten hold approximately 1.5%. Time point given: cycle 4 day 1 (C4D1), after about 6 weeks of nivolumab. Every single patient, without exception, relapsed after autologous stem cell transplantation, and brentuximab vedotin exposure varied. From thawed PBMCs, CD4+ T cells were purified using magnetic negative selection. The source material was CD4+ T cells from blood, sampled before the fourth cycle of nivolumab. The source of these receptors is a human donor with classical Hodgkin lymphoma.

V is TRBV30 and J is TRBJ2-7, with a possible D match to TRBD2 (7 bases). The CDR3 consists of 14 residues. Trimming left V 3 bases short and J 7 bases short, with 19 bases between. Germline V CDR1 and CDR2: GTSNPN, SVGIG (reference sequence). The chain's CDR3 is CAWRRAGGAWEQYF. The CDR3, as DNA: TGTGCCTGGAGGCGGGCTGGGGGGGCATGGGAGCAGTACTTC.

The V gene is TRBV27, the J gene TRBJ1-6, with a weak D call TRBD1 (5 bases). The V end lost 6 bases, the J end lost 7 bases, and 16 bases lay between the germline ends. The germline V gene has CDR1 MNHEY and CDR2 SMNVEV (reference sequence). The CDR3 covers 15 residues. This CDR3 is CASSSRTLRNSPLHF. In DNA, the CDR3 is TGTGCCAGCAGCTCCCGGACACTAAGGAATTCACCCCTCCACTTT.

The V and J genes are TRBV12-5 and TRBJ1-1, with D possibly TRBD1 on 6 matching bases. Germline V CDR1 and CDR2: LGHNT, FRNRAP. V was trimmed by 7 bases and J by 4 bases, leaving 16 bases between them. The CDR3 extends over 14 amino acids. Here the CDR3 reads CASARQGSATEAFF. In DNA, the CDR3 is TGTGCTAGTGCCCGCCAGGGGTCGGCCACTGAAGCTTTCTTT.

The V gene is TRBV2, the J gene TRBJ2-1; 14 bases match TRBD2. The CDR3 is 15 amino acids. Germline V gene data show CDR1 as SNHLY and CDR2 as FYNNEI. Germline trimming cut 5 bases from V and 10 bases from J; bases unmatched to any gene: 7. The CDR3 nucleotides read TGTGCCAGCAGTCCGGGACTAGCGGGGGAAGGCGAGCAGTTCTTC. This codes for CASSPGLAGEGEQFF.

V is TRBV11-2 and J is TRBJ1-1; D remains ambiguous. V was pared by 5 bases and J by 6 bases, with 10 bases between. This CDR3 spans 12 amino acids. The germline V gene encodes CDR1 SGHAT and CDR2 FQNNGV. The CDR3 nucleotides are TGTGCCAGCAGCCCACTAGCAGCTGAAGCTTTCTTT. Translation: CASSPLAAEAFF.

J is TRBJ2-1 and V is TRBV2; 10 positions agree with TRBD2. Germline CDR1 SNHLY, CDR2 FYNNEI. CDR3 size: 15 residues. The V and J ends lost 6 bases and 0 bases, in that order; junction bases with no gene match: 2. In DNA, the CDR3 is TGTGCCAGCAGGGTAGCGGGAGGCTCCTACAATGAGCAGTTCTTC. It encodes CASRVAGGSYNEQFF.

The chain employs TRBV7-9 and TRBJ1-2, with 7 bases that match TRBD1. Looked up from germline, CDR1 is SEHNR and CDR2 is FQNEAQ (reference sequence). The junction had 9 bases not matched to a gene; V was cut back by 4 bases and J by 7 bases. The CDR3 has 14 amino acids. The CDR3 DNA reads TGTGCCAGCAGCTCGGACAGGACGGGCCGTGGCTACACCTTC. It yields the protein CASSSDRTGRGYTF. Variable domain in full (rest from reference TRBV7-9 and TRBJ1-2): DTGVSQNPRHKITKRGQNVTFRCDPISEHNRLYWYRQTLGQGPEFLTYFQNEAQLEKSRLLSDRFSAERPKGSFSTLEIQRTEQGDSAMYLCASSSDRTGRGYTFGSGTRLTVV.